This is a list of T cell receptor beta chains from one sample in a study of blood T cell repertoires in COVID-19. The method was immunoSEQ multiplex PCR; TCRdb's version includes in-frame clones alone and lacks a portion of them. The sample carries roughly 170,000 clones, under 90% recorded once. Sequenced sample: PBMCs or T cells enriched from blood (not recorded which). The receptors shown here come from a man in his sixties who had recovered from COVID-19. Both conserved end residues are part of each CDR3. The D gene is left open where the match is weak. Some rows have no size entry. The others give once, few or many, or a class for an expanded clone.

D gene | clone size | J gene | V gene | CDR3 DNA | CDR3 protein
NA | NA | TRBJ1-6 | TRBV27 | TGTGCCAGCAGTTTAAGCCCCCGGGGGATCGATTCACCCCTCCACTTT | CASSLSPRGIDSPLHF
TRBD1 | NA | TRBJ2-2 | TRBV5-1 | TGCGCCAGCAGCGGAGGACAGGGGGTCACCGGGGAGCTGTTTTTT | CASSGGQGVTGELFF
TRBD2 | NA | TRBJ2-5 | TRBV11-2 | TGTGCCAGCAGCTTAGATTCGAGTAGCGGGGGTGAGACCCAGTACTTC | CASSLDSSSGGETQYF
NA | once | TRBJ1-5 | TRBV9 | TGTGCCAGCAGCGCTTATAGCAATCAGCCCCAGCATTTT | CASSAYSNQPQHF
TRBD1 | NA | TRBJ1-5 | TRBV19 | TGTGCCAGTAGTATGGCAGGGGGCGATGGTCAGCCCCAGCATTTT | CASSMAGGDGQPQHF
TRBD2 | once | TRBJ2-1 | TRBV27 | TGTGCCAGCAGTCAACGGAAGCGGGATAGGGAGCAGTTCTTC | CASSQRKRDREQFF
TRBD1 | NA | TRBJ1-2 | TRBV7-9 | TGTGCCAGCAGCTCCACAGGGGGCGATGGCTACACCTTC | CASSSTGGDGYTF
TRBD1 | NA | TRBJ1-2 | TRBV10-2 | TGCGCCAGCAGTGAGGGGACAGGGTTCAACTATGGCTACACCTTC | CASSEGTGFNYGYTF
NA | once | TRBJ2-2 | TRBV11-3 | TGTGCCAGCAGCTTAGAACAAGCGGGTGGGGAGCTGTTTTTT | CASSLEQAGGELFF
NA | few | TRBJ2-7 | TRBV5-4 | TGTGCCAGCGGTACCTATGGTTCCTACGAGCAGTACTTC | CASGTYGSYEQYF
NA | NA | TRBJ2-1 | TRBV7-3 | TGTGCCAGCAGCTTAAGCCCTAGCTACAATGAGCAGTTCTTC | CASSLSPSYNEQFF
NA | NA | TRBJ2-3 | TRBV28 | TGTGCCAGCAGCAGACAGGCCCACCTCACAGATACGCAGTATTTT | CASSRQAHLTDTQYF
TRBD1 | NA | TRBJ1-5 | TRBV27 | TGTGCCAGCAGTACGAACTACAGGGGAAGGCAGCCCCAGCATTTT | CASSTNYRGRQPQHF
NA | NA | TRBJ2-5 | TRBV3-1/TRBV3-2 | TGTGCCAGCAGCCAAGATCTCCGGTCGGGAGAGACCCAGTACTTC | CASSQDLRSGETQYF
NA | NA | TRBJ2-3 | TRBV24-1 | TGTGCCACCAGTGATGCCTATGAGGATACGCAGTATTTT | CATSDAYEDTQYF
NA | once | TRBJ2-7 | TRBV6-1 | TGTGCCAGCAGTGAAAACTCAGGCTACGAGCAGTACTTC | CASSENSGYEQYF
TRBD1 | NA | TRBJ2-7 | TRBV11-3 | TGTGCCAGCAGCTTAGGGGGACAGGATGACTACGAGCAGTACTTC | CASSLGGQDDYEQYF
NA | NA | TRBJ1-4 | TRBV5-1 | TGCGCCAGCAGCTTGGACAGGGTCGATGAAAAACTGTTTTTT | CASSLDRVDEKLFF
NA | NA | TRBJ1-5 | TRBV18 | TGTGCCAGCTCACCAGCCGAGACATACAATCAGCCCCAGCATTTT | CASSPAETYNQPQHF
NA | NA | TRBJ2-5 | TRBV4-2 | TGTGCCAGCAGCCAAGTTCAGGGTAGGGAACAAGAGACCCAGTACTTC | CASSQVQGREQETQYF
NA | NA | TRBJ2-2 | TRBV27 | TGTGCCAGCAGATCCTATCCGAACACCGGGGAGCTGTTTTTT | CASRSYPNTGELFF
TRBD1 | few | TRBJ2-1 | TRBV9 | TGTGCCAGCAGCGTAGCACAGGGGGCCCCGCTCTATGAGCAGTTCTTC | CASSVAQGAPLYEQFF
TRBD1 | NA | TRBJ1-2 | TRBV15 | TGTGCCACCAGCAGTAAAGTCAGGGACAGGGAGGACTATGGCTACACCTTC | CATSSKVRDREDYGYTF
NA | NA | TRBJ2-2 | TRBV9 | TGTGCCAGCAGCGTTGGGGGGTTGCACACCGGGGAGCTGTTTTTT | CASSVGGLHTGELFF
TRBD1 | NA | TRBJ2-3 | TRBV24-1 | TGTGCCACCAGTGGCCTAACAGGGGGCGCAGATACGCAGTATTTT | CATSGLTGGADTQYF
TRBD1 | NA | TRBJ2-7 | TRBV2 | TGTGCCAGCAGTAGAACCGGGACAGCCGTCTACGAGCAGTACTTC | CASSRTGTAVYEQYF
TRBD2 | many | TRBJ2-2 | TRBV6-5 | TGTGCCAGCAGGCCAGCGGGAACCACCGGGGAGCTGTTTTTT | CASRPAGTTGELFF
NA | NA | TRBJ2-2 | TRBV28 | TGTGCCAGCAGTTTAGATACGGGTTTCCCCGGGGAGCTGTTTTTT | CASSLDTGFPGELFF
NA | once | TRBJ2-3 | TRBV15 | TGTGCCACCAGCAGAGACAGGGGTTTCGATACGCAGTATTTT | CATSRDRGFDTQYF
TRBD2 | NA | TRBJ2-4 | TRBV27 | TGTGCCAGCAGTTCCCCGACTAGCGGGATGTGGTTTCAGTACTTC | CASSSPTSGMWFQYF
NA | once | TRBJ1-1 | TRBV28 | TGTGCCAGCAGTTTTGGAGGGAAGAGTGAAGCTTTCTTT | CASSFGGKSEAFF
NA | NA | TRBJ2-7 | TRBV7-8 | TGTGCCAGCAGCCCGTATGAAACGGTGATAGAGGCCTACGAGCAGTACTTC | CASSPYETVIEAYEQYF
NA | NA | TRBJ2-1 | TRBV6-4 | TGTGCCAGCAGTGAGGACAGCCGGAATGAGCAGTTCTTC | CASSEDSRNEQFF
NA | NA | TRBJ2-3 | TRBV5-1 | TGCGCCAGCACAACCTCCGGCAGGGGACAATCAGATACGCAGTATTTT | CASTTSGRGQSDTQYF
TRBD2 | NA | TRBJ2-1 | TRBV11-3 | TGTGCCAGCAGCTCGGGGACTAGCGGGAGACTTGGAGGAAATGAGCAGTTCTTC | CASSSGTSGRLGGNEQFF
TRBD1 | NA | TRBJ1-5 | TRBV10-3 | TGTGCCAGCTCCGGGACAGGCCGAGGGAATCAGCCCCAGCATTTT | CASSGTGRGNQPQHF
TRBD1 | few | TRBJ1-3 | TRBV10-3 | TGTGCCATCAGTGAGGGACAGGGTAACTCTGGAAACACCATATATTTT | CAISEGQGNSGNTIYF
TRBD1 | NA | TRBJ1-4 | TRBV28 | TGTGCCAGCAGTTTACCCGGACAGGGGCCTTTGGGTAATGAAAAACTGTTTTTT | CASSLPGQGPLGNEKLFF
TRBD1 | NA | TRBJ1-3 | TRBV5-1 | TGCGCCAGCAGCTTGGCAGGGGGCTTTGGAAACACCATATATTTT | CASSLAGGFGNTIYF
NA | NA | TRBJ1-6 | TRBV12-3/TRBV12-4 | TGTGCCAGCAGTCCAACCCTAACTTCACCCCTCCACTTT | CASSPTLTSPLHF
NA | NA | TRBJ1-5 | TRBV19 | TGTGCCAGTAGTAATGGAGGGGTCAGCAATCAGCCCCAGCATTTT | CASSNGGVSNQPQHF
NA | NA | TRBJ1-6 | TRBV12-3/TRBV12-4 | TGTGCCAGTTCGGGACTTTATAATTCACCCCTCCACTTT | CASSGLYNSPLHF
TRBD1 | once | TRBJ2-5 | TRBV9 | TGTGCCAGCAGCCCCCGGGACAGGGGCAACCAAGAGACCCAGTACTTC | CASSPRDRGNQETQYF
NA | NA | TRBJ1-2 | TRBV29-1 | TGCAGCGGCCTCACAGGGAACTATGGCTACACCTTC | CSGLTGNYGYTF
NA | once | TRBJ1-5 | TRBV5-8 | TGTGCCAGCAGCGCCCAGATGAATCAGCCCCAGCATTTT | CASSAQMNQPQHF
TRBD2 | NA | TRBJ2-5 | TRBV7-8 | TGTGCCAGCAGCCCCGTGGCTAGCGGGGTGGGAGAGACCCAGTACTTC | CASSPVASGVGETQYF
NA | NA | TRBJ1-1 | TRBV29-1 | TGCAGCGTCGCGCGAACAGGGAACACTGAAGCTTTCTTT | CSVARTGNTEAFF
NA | NA | TRBJ2-7 | TRBV9 | TGTGCCAGCAGCGTAGGGGACACCCCCTATGGAGAGCAGTACTTC | CASSVGDTPYGEQYF
NA | few | TRBJ1-1 | TRBV15 | TGTGCCACCAGCAGAGTGGCCCAGGGAACTGAAGCTTTCTTT | CATSRVAQGTEAFF
NA | NA | TRBJ2-6 | TRBV28 | TGTGCCAGCAAGAAATACGGGTCTGGGGCCAACGTCCTGACTTTC | CASKKYGSGANVLTF
TRBD2 | NA | TRBJ2-5 | TRBV5-6 | TGTGCCAGCACCTACACGAAATGGGGGGGAGAGACCCAGTACTTC | CASTYTKWGGETQYF
NA | NA | TRBJ1-3 | TRBV5-1 | TGCGCCAGCAGCTTGGACAGTGCCTCTGGAAACACCATATATTTT | CASSLDSASGNTIYF
TRBD1 | NA | TRBJ2-3 | TRBV19 | TGTGCCAGTAGTCCGGGACAGGGTTTAGGAGATACGCAGTATTTT | CASSPGQGLGDTQYF
NA | NA | TRBJ1-5 | TRBV19 | TGTGCCAGTAGTACCCTTGGACAGATGGTGGGTCAGCCCCAGCATTTT | CASSTLGQMVGQPQHF
NA | NA | TRBJ2-2 | TRBV4-1 | TGCGCCAGCAGCCTAGAGGGGAGCGGAGGGTTCGGGGAGCTGTTTTTT | CASSLEGSGGFGELFF